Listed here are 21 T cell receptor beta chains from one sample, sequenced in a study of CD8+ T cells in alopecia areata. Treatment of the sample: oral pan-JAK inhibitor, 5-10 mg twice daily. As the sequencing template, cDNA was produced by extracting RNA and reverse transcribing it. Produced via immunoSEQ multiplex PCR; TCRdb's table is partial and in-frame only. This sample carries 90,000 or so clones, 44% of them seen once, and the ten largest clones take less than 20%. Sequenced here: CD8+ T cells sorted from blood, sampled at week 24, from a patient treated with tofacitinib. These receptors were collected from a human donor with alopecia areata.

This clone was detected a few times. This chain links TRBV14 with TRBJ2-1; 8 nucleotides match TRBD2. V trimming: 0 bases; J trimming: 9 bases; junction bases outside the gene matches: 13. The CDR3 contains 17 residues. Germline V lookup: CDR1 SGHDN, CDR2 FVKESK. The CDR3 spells CASSQERFLAGRGEQFF. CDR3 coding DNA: TGTGCCAGCAGCCAAGAACGATTCCTAGCGGGTCGGGGTGAGCAGTTCTTC.

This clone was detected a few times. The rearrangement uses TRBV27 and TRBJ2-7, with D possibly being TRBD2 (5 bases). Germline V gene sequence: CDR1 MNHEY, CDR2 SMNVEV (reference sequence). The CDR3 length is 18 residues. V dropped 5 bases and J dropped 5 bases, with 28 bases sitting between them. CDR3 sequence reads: CASSLTTPGLRPFHEQYF. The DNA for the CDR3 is TGTGCCAGCAGTCTAACAACACCCGGACTCCGTCCCTTCCACGAGCAGTACTTC.

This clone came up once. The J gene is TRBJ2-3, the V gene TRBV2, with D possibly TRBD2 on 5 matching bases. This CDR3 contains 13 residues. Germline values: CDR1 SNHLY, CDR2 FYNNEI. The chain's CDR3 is CAGRGRRTDTQYF. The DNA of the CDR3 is TGTGCGGGGAGAGGGAGACGAACAGATACGCAGTATTTT.

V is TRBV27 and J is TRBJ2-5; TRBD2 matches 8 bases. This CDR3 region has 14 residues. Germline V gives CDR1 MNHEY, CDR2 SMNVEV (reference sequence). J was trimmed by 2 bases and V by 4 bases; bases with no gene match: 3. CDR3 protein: CASSSRLAQETQYF. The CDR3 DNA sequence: TGTGCCAGCAGTTCGCGACTAGCGCAAGAGACCCAGTACTTC.

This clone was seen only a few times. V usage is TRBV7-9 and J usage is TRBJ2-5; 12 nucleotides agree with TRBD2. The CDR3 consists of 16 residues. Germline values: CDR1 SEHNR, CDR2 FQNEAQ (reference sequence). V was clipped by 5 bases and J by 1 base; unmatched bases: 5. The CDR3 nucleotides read TGTGCCAGCAGCCCTCTAGCGGGAGGGTCCCAAGAGACCCAGTACTTC. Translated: CASSPLAGGSQETQYF.

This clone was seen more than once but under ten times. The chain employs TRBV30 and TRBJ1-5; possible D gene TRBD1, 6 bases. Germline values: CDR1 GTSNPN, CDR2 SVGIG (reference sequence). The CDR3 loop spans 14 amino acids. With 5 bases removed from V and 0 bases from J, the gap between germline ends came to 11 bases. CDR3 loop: CAWGRTASNQPQHF. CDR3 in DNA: TGTGCCTGGGGCCGGACAGCTAGCAATCAGCCCCAGCATTTT.

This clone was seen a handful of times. CDR3 protein: CAWSELAGMGETQYF. The CDR3 nucleotides are TGTGCCTGGAGTGAACTAGCGGGAATGGGGGAGACCCAGTACTTC. The rearrangement uses TRBV30 and TRBJ2-5; 10 bases are shared with TRBD2. Looked up from germline, CDR1 is GTSNPN and CDR2 is SVGIG (reference sequence). CDR3 size: 15 residues. The V segment lost 1 base and the J segment 5 bases; nucleotides outside the gene matches: 7.

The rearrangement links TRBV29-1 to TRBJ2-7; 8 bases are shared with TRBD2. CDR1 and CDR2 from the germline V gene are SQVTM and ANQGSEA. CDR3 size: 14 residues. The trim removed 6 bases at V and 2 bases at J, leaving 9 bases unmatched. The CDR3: CSVQLAGVPYEQYF. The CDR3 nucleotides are TGCAGCGTCCAGCTAGCGGGTGTACCCTACGAGCAGTACTTC.

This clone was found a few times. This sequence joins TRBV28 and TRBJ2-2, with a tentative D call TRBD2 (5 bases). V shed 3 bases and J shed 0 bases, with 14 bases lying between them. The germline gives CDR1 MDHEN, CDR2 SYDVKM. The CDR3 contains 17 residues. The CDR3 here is CASSFPFGETNTGELFF. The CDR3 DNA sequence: TGTGCCAGCAGTTTCCCATTCGGGGAGACGAACACCGGGGAGCTGTTTTTT.

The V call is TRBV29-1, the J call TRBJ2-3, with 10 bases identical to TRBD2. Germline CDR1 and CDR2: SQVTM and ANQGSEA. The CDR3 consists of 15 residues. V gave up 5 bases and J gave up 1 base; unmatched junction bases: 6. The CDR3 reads CSVPEAGGRTDTQYF. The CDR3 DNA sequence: TGCAGCGTTCCGGAAGCGGGAGGGCGCACAGATACGCAGTATTTT.

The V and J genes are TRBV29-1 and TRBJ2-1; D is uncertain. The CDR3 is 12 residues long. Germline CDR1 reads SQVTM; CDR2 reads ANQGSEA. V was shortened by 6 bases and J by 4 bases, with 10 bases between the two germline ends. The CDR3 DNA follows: TGCAGCGTCCAGTTCACTTACAATGAGCAGTTCTTC. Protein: CSVQFTYNEQFF.

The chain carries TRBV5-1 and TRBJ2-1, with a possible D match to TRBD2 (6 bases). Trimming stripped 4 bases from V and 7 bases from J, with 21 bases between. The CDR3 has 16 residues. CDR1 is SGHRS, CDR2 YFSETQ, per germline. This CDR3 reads CASSPTPEGRLNEQFF. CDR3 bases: TGCGCCAGCAGCCCAACTCCGGAGGGCCGATTGAATGAGCAGTTCTTC. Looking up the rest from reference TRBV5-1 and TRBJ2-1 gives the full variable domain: KAGVTQTPRYLIKTRGQQVTLSCSPISGHRSVSWYQQTPGQGLQFLFEYFSETQRNKGNFPGRFSGRQFSNSRSEMNVSTLELGDSALYLCASSPTPEGRLNEQFFGPGTRLTVL.

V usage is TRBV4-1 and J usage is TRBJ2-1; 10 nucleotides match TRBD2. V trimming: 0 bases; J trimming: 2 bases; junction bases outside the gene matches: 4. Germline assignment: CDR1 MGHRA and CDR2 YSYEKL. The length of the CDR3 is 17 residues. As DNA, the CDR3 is TGCGCCAGCAGCCAAGATTCGCTAGCGGGAGCCTACAATGAGCAGTTCTTC. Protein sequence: CASSQDSLAGAYNEQFF.

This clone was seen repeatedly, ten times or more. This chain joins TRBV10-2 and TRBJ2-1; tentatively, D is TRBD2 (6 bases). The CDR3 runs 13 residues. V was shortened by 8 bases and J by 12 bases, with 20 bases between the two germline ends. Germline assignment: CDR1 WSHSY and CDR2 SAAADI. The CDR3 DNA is TGCGCCAGCCAAGGTCGACTAGAAGTTGCGCAGTTCTTC. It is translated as CASQGRLEVAQFF.

The CDR3 DNA sequence: TGTGCCAGCAGGCTCGGGACTACCCAGTACTTC. Its translation is CASRLGTTQYF. The chain joins TRBV2 to TRBJ2-5; tentative D call: TRBD2 (6 bases). The V and J ends lost 6 bases and 8 bases respectively, with 10 bases between them. Germline values: CDR1 SNHLY, CDR2 FYNNEI. This CDR3 spans 11 amino acids.

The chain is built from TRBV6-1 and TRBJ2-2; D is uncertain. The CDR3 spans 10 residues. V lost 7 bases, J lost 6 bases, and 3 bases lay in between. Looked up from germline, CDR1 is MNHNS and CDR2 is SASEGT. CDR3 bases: TGTGCCAGCAACCCCGGGGAGCTGTTTTTT. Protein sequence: CASNPGELFF.

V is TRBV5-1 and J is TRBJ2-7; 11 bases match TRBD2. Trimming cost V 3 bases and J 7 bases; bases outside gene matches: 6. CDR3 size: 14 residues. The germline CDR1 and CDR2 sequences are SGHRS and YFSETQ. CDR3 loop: CASSSTSGGLEQYF. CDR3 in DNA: TGCGCCAGCAGCTCAACTAGCGGGGGCTTGGAGCAGTACTTC. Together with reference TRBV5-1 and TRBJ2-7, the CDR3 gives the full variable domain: KAGVTQTPRYLIKTRGQQVTLSCSPISGHRSVSWYQQTPGQGLQFLFEYFSETQRNKGNFPGRFSGRQFSNSRSEMNVSTLELGDSALYLCASSSTSGGLEQYFGPGTRLTVT.

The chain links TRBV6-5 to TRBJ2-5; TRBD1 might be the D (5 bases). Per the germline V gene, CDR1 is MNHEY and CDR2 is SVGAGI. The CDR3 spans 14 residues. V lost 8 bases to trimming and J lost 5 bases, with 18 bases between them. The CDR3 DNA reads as TGTGCCAGCTGCGTAAGGGGAAAGAGGGAGACCCAGTACTTC. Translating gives CASCVRGKRETQYF.

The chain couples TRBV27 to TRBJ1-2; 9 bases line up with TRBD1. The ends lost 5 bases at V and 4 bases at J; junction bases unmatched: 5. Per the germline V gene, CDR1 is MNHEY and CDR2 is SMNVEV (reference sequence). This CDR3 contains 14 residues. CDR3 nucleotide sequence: TGTGCCAGCAGTCACAGGGGGCTGGTCTATGGCTACACCTTC. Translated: CASSHRGLVYGYTF.

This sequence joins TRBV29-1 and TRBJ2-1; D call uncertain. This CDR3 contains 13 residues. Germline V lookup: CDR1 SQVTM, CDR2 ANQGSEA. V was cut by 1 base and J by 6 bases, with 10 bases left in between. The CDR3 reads CSVEGTAPNEQFF. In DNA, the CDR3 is TGCAGCGTTGAAGGAACTGCCCCCAATGAGCAGTTCTTC.

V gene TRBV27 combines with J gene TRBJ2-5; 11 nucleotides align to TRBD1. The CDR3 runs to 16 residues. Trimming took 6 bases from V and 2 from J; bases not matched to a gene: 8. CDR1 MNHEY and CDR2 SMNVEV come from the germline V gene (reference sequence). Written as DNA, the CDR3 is TGTGCCAGCAGCTCTAAGCGGGACAGGGGGCAAGAGACCCAGTACTTC. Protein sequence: CASSSKRDRGQETQYF.